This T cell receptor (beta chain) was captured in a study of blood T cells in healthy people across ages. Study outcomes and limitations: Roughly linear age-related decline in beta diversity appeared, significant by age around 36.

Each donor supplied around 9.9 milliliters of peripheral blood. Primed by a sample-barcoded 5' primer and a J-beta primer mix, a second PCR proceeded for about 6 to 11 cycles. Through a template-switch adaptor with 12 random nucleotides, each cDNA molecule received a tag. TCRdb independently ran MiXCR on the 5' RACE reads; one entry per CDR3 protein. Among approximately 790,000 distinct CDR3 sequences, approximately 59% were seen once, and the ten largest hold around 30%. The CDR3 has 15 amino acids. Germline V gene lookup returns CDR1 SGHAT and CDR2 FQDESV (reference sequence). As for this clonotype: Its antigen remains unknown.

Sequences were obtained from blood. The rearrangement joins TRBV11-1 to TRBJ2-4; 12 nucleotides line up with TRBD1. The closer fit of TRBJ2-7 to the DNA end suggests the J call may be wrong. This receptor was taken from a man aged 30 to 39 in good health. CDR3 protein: CASSFGTGGGYEQYF. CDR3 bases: TGTGCCAGCAGCTTTGGGACAGGGGGCGGCTACGAGCAGTACTTC.